These 32 T cell receptor beta chains were sequenced from one sample in a study of blood T cell repertoires in COVID-19. The assay was immunoSEQ multiplex PCR, and TCRdb's table has in-frame clones only and misses some. Counted here are 97,000 or so clones, 85% to 90% occurring once; the ten biggest clones make up over 2.5%. The sequenced material came from peripheral blood. The receptors originated from a man aged 50 or older with active or convalescent COVID-19.

This chain links TRBV11-3 with TRBJ2-1; TRBD1 matches at 12 bases. The J segment lost 9 bases and the V segment lost 1 base, leaving 7 bases of the junction unmatched. Looked up from germline, CDR1 is SGHNT and CDR2 is YENEEA. The CDR3 is made up of 16 amino acids. CDR3 DNA sequence: TGTGCCAGCAGCTTAGGAGAGGGACAGGGGGCGGGTGAGCAGTTCTTC. Amino acid sequence: CASSLGEGQGAGEQFF.

This sequence joins TRBV6-1 and TRBJ2-3; tentatively, D is TRBD2 (6 bases). Germline CDR1 MNHNS, CDR2 SASEGT. The CDR3 totals 14 residues. Trimming took off 6 bases at V and 6 bases at J, with 16 bases between the two ends. The CDR3 DNA follows: TGTGCCAGCAGGAGGGACTCCGGGGAGGATACGCAGTATTTT. Encoded protein: CASRRDSGEDTQYF.

The J gene is TRBJ1-2, the V gene TRBV6-6; tentative D call: TRBD1 (5 bases). Trimming took off 0 bases at V and 7 bases at J, with 12 bases between the two ends. From germline, CDR1 is MNHNY and CDR2 SVGAGI (reference sequence). The CDR3 runs to 14 residues. Here the CDR3 DNA reads TGTGCCAGCAGTTACTCGGGAGGGGAGGGTGGCTACACCTTC. Translated: CASSYSGGEGGYTF.

The CDR3 loop is CATSRDLEEGAFF. Here the CDR3 DNA reads TGTGCCACCAGCAGAGATCTGGAGGAAGGAGCTTTCTTT. V is TRBV15 and J is TRBJ1-1, with D unresolved. The V gene lost 0 bases and the J gene lost 10 bases, with 12 bases spanning the gap. Germline V gene lookup returns CDR1 LNHNV and CDR2 YYDKDF (reference sequence). The CDR3 extends over 13 amino acids.

This clone showed up just once. The chain has TRBV7-9 and TRBJ2-1; 10 nucleotides match TRBD1. CDR1 is SEHNR, CDR2 FQNEAQ, per germline (reference sequence). The CDR3 extends over 17 amino acids. V lost 6 bases to trimming and J lost 5 bases; unmatched junction nucleotides: 13. In DNA, the CDR3 is TGTGCCAGCAGGTATCTTCCGGGACAGGGGAGCAACAATGAGCAGTTCTTC. Protein sequence: CASRYLPGQGSNNEQFF.

This clone appeared once. V is TRBV3-1 (or the pseudogene TRBV3-2) and J is TRBJ2-5; 10 bases map to TRBD1. The germline V gene encodes CDR1 LGHDT and CDR2 YNNKEL (reference sequence). V lost 1 base, J lost 5 bases, and 4 bases stayed unmatched. The CDR3 runs 15 residues. CDR3 in amino acids: CASSQGQGAAETQYF. CDR3 coding DNA: TGTGCCAGCAGCCAAGGACAGGGGGCCGCGGAGACCCAGTACTTC.

V is TRBV3-1 (or the pseudogene TRBV3-2) and J is TRBJ2-3; D unresolved. Germline V CDR1 and CDR2: LGHDT, YNNKEL (reference sequence). The CDR3 spans 13 residues. The V end was cut by 1 base, the J end by 4 bases, with 6 bases between. In DNA, the CDR3 is TGTGCCAGCAGCCAAGGAACGGCAGATACGCAGTATTTT. Translation gives CASSQGTADTQYF.

This chain joins TRBV29-1 and TRBJ2-6; D might be TRBD1 (6 bases). This CDR3 contains 14 residues. In germline, CDR1 is SQVTM, CDR2 ANQGSEA. The V end was cut by 6 bases, the J end by 2 bases, with 11 bases between. CDR3 nucleotides: TGCAGCGTGAAGACAGGTACTGGGGCCAACGTCCTGACTTTC. It is translated as CSVKTGTGANVLTF. The whole variable domain, remainder taken from reference TRBV29-1 and TRBJ2-6, is SAVISQKPSRDICQRGTSLTIQCQVDSQVTMMFWYRQQPGQSLTLIATANQGSEATYESGFVIDKFPISRPNLTFSTLTVSNMSPEDSSIYLCSVKTGTGANVLTFGAGSRLTVL.

The chain uses TRBV4-3 and TRBJ2-5; TRBD2 might be the D (5 bases). CDR1 and CDR2 from the germline V gene are LGHNA and YSLEER. The CDR3 spans 15 residues. Between the trimmed V and J ends, which lost 1 base and 5 bases, there was a span of 14 bases. This chain's CDR3 is CASSQAYGIGETQYF. CDR3 bases: TGCGCCAGCAGCCAAGCGTACGGGATAGGGGAGACCCAGTACTTC.

The V gene is TRBV5-1, the J gene TRBJ2-2, with 11 bases lining up with TRBD1. Trimming at V came to 4 bases and at J to 4 bases, leaving 6 bases not matched to a gene. The CDR3 contains 16 residues. Per the germline V gene, CDR1 is SGHRS and CDR2 is YFSETQ. The CDR3 loop is CASSTPGQGGTGELFF. The CDR3 region has the DNA TGCGCCAGCAGCACACCGGGACAGGGGGGCACCGGGGAGCTGTTTTTT.

This clone was seen just once. The gene calls are TRBV7-2 and TRBJ1-2, with 9 positions matching TRBD1. The CDR3 runs to 14 residues. Trimming at V came to 5 bases and at J to 5 bases, leaving 6 bases not matched to a gene. Germline CDR1 is SGHTA and CDR2 is FQGNSA. Written as DNA, the CDR3 is TGTGCCAGCAGCCCAGGGACAGGGAGGTATGGCTACACCTTC. Its translation: CASSPGTGRYGYTF.

The CDR3 protein is CASSLGGVPRGEQYF. CDR3 sequence (DNA): TGCGCCAGCAGTCTGGGCGGCGTTCCCCGGGGCGAGCAGTACTTC. This chain joins TRBV5-1 and TRBJ2-7; weak D call: TRBD2 (5 bases). The ends were cut back, 5 bases at V and 6 bases at J, with 21 bases in the middle. The CDR3 loop spans 15 amino acids. Germline CDR1 SGHRS, CDR2 YFSETQ.

The chain combines TRBV6-5 with TRBJ1-4, with D unclear. The CDR3 spans 14 residues. The V gene's germline CDR1 is MNHEY and CDR2 SVGAGI. V lost 7 bases, J lost 0 bases, and 9 bases lay in between. The CDR3 loop is CASNFLSTNEKLFF. The CDR3 coding sequence is TGTGCCAGCAACTTTCTCTCAACTAATGAAAAACTGTTTTTT.

The rearrangement joins TRBV19 to TRBJ1-4; D is ambiguous. Germline V lookup: CDR1 LNHDA, CDR2 SQIVND (reference sequence). CDR3 size: 14 residues. V gave up 3 bases and J gave up 7 bases, with 12 bases separating them. The CDR3 protein is CASSIRTQPEKLFF. CDR3 in DNA: TGTGCCAGTAGTATTAGGACTCAACCTGAAAAACTGTTTTTT.

This clone was observed a handful of times. This chain uses TRBV7-8 with TRBJ1-6; D possibly corresponds to TRBD1 (5 bases). This CDR3 has 14 residues. Germline V gene sequence: CDR1 SGHVS, CDR2 FQNEAQ. Trimming removed 5 bases from V and 7 bases from J, with 12 bases in between. For the CDR3, the DNA is TGTGCCAGCAGCAAGGACATAGGGAATTCACCCCTCCACTTT. It translates to CASSKDIGNSPLHF. The full variable domain, its missing parts supplied by reference TRBV7-8 and TRBJ1-6, is GAGVSQSPRYKVAKRGQDVALRCDPISGHVSLFWYQQALGQGPEFLTYFQNEAQLDKSGLPSDRFFAERPEGSVSTLKIQRTQQEDSAVYLCASSKDIGNSPLHFGNGTRLTVT.

The sample holds one count of this clone. The chain carries TRBV19 and TRBJ1-6, with 8 nucleotides matching TRBD1. The junction had 5 bases not matched to a gene; V was cut back by 3 bases and J by 7 bases. This CDR3 has 15 amino acids. The V gene's germline CDR1 is LNHDA and CDR2 SQIVND (reference sequence). Written as DNA, the CDR3 is TGTGCCAGTAGTATGGGCGACAGGGGCAATTCACCCCTCCACTTT. It is translated as CASSMGDRGNSPLHF.

The CDR3 sequence is CASSSYRQGGQETQYF. CDR3 DNA: TGTGCCAGCAGCTCCTATAGGCAGGGGGGCCAAGAGACCCAGTACTTC. The chain recombines TRBV5-4 with TRBJ2-5; maybe TRBD1 (7 bases). From germline, CDR1 is SGHNT and CDR2 YYREEE (reference sequence). This CDR3 is 16 amino acids long. The V end lost 3 bases, the J end lost 1 base, and 16 bases lay between the germline ends.

V and J are TRBV27 and TRBJ1-4, with 7 bases that match TRBD1. This CDR3 has 13 residues. From germline, CDR1 is MNHEY and CDR2 SMNVEV (reference sequence). The ends lost 5 bases at V and 14 bases at J; junction bases unmatched: 11. CDR3 residues: CASSPNTRGTLFF. The CDR3 DNA reads as TGTGCCAGCAGTCCAAACACCAGGGGGACCCTGTTTTTT. Full variable domain (rest looked up from reference TRBV27 and TRBJ1-4): EAQVTQNPRYLITVTGKKLTVTCSQNMNHEYMSWYRQDPGLGLRQIYYSMNVEVTDKGDVPEGYKVSRKEKRNFPLILESPSPNQTSLYFCASSPNTRGTLFFGSGTQLSVL.

V is TRBV25-1 and J is TRBJ1-5; TRBD1 might be the D (5 bases). V lost 8 bases and J 0 bases, leaving 20 bases between the germline ends. The length of the CDR3 is 17 residues. Looked up from germline, CDR1 is MGHDK and CDR2 is SYGVNS. The CDR3 nucleotides are TGTGCCAGCCAATTATACCGGGGGACGTATAGCAATCAGCCCCAGCATTTT. This encodes CASQLYRGTYSNQPQHF.

The V call is TRBV7-8, the J call TRBJ2-7; TRBD2 matches at 15 bases. With V trimmed by 1 base and J by 6 bases, 7 bases remained unmatched. The length of the CDR3 is 17 residues. Germline V gene sequence: CDR1 SGHVS, CDR2 FQNEAQ. The CDR3 DNA reads as TGTGCCAGCAGCTTAGTCTCCGCGGGACTAGCGGGGGGCGAGCAGTACTTC. Translation gives CASSLVSAGLAGGEQYF.

The chain is built from TRBV30 and TRBJ2-7; 7 nucleotides align to TRBD1. The CDR3 totals 15 residues. Germline V lookup: CDR1 GTSNPN, CDR2 SVGIG (reference sequence). With V trimmed by 0 bases and J by 0 bases, 5 bases remained unmatched. The CDR3 reads CAWSVKGAPSYEQYF. The CDR3 DNA reads TGTGCCTGGAGTGTTAAGGGGGCCCCCTCCTACGAGCAGTACTTC.

The chain recombines TRBV5-4 with TRBJ2-1, with 8 bases matching TRBD2. Germline assignment: CDR1 SGHNT and CDR2 YYREEE (reference sequence). The CDR3 length is 14 residues. V lost 4 bases, J lost 9 bases, and 9 bases stayed unmatched. CDR3 residues: CASSGGLAASEQFF. For the CDR3, the DNA is TGTGCCAGCAGCGGAGGACTAGCCGCGAGTGAGCAGTTCTTC. The variable domain in full, with the rest retrieved from reference TRBV5-4 and TRBJ2-1, is ETGVTQSPTHLIKTRGQQVTLRCSSQSGHNTVSWYQQALGQGPQFIFQYYREEENGRGNFPPRFSGLQFPNYSSELNVNALELDDSALYLCASSGGLAASEQFFGPGTRLTVL.

V and J are TRBV7-9 and TRBJ2-5, with 7 bases identical to TRBD2. This CDR3 has 13 residues. Germline trimming cut 4 bases from V and 7 bases from J; bases unmatched to any gene: 6. Germline V lookup: CDR1 SEHNR, CDR2 FQNEAQ (reference sequence). The CDR3 bases are TGTGCCAGCAGCTCCAGCGGGGATGGGACCCAGTACTTC. This translates into CASSSSGDGTQYF.

This chain joins TRBV4-1 and TRBJ2-5; TRBD2 matches at 10 bases. CDR1 is MGHRA, CDR2 YSYEKL, per germline. Trimming at V came to 1 base and at J to 3 bases, leaving 8 bases not matched to a gene. This CDR3 contains 17 residues. The CDR3 region is CASSQGVLAGVKETQYF. Written as DNA, the CDR3 is TGCGCCAGCAGCCAAGGTGTCCTAGCGGGGGTGAAAGAGACCCAGTACTTC.

The chain couples TRBV5-4 to TRBJ1-2; D is uncertain. V shed 0 bases and J shed 6 bases, with 9 bases lying between them. There are 13 residues in the CDR3. CDR1 is SGHNT and CDR2 is YYREEE in the germline V gene (reference sequence). The CDR3 here is CASSLVLGDGYTF. Here the CDR3 DNA reads TGTGCCAGCAGCTTGGTTTTGGGCGATGGCTACACCTTC.

The gene calls are TRBV6-2 or TRBV6-3 and TRBJ2-3, with 9 positions matching TRBD1. The V and J ends lost 2 bases and 3 bases, in that order; junction bases with no gene match: 3. Per the germline V gene, CDR1 is MNHEY and CDR2 is SVGEGT. This CDR3 contains 15 residues. The CDR3 loop reads CASSYPQGATDTQYF. The DNA of the CDR3 is TGTGCCAGCAGTTACCCACAGGGGGCGACAGATACGCAGTATTTT.

The V call is TRBV28, the J call TRBJ1-6; D is perhaps TRBD1 (5 bases). V lost 10 bases, J lost 10 bases, and 14 bases lay in between. Looked up from germline, CDR1 is MDHEN and CDR2 is SYDVKM. CDR3 size: 12 residues. CDR3 sequence (DNA): TGTGCCACCGGCCCGGGGGACTCACCCCTCCACTTT. Its protein is CATGPGDSPLHF.

The chain couples TRBV24-1 to TRBJ2-7; D gene ambiguous. The V and J ends lost 3 bases and 2 bases respectively, with 4 bases between them. The CDR3 runs to 12 residues. Per germline, CDR1 KGHDR and CDR2 SFDVKD. CDR3 coding DNA: TGTGCCACCAGTGATGAGACCTACGAGCAGTACTTC. Its protein product is CATSDETYEQYF.

This chain joins TRBV10-3 and TRBJ1-3; a weak D match, TRBD1 (6 bases). Germline loops: CDR1 ENHRY, CDR2 SYGVKD. The CDR3 extends over 16 amino acids. V was cut by 3 bases and J by 0 bases, with 12 bases left in between. CDR3 in amino acids: CAISDPDRGSGNTIYF. The CDR3 region has the DNA TGTGCCATCAGTGACCCGGACAGAGGCTCTGGAAACACCATATATTTT.

This chain uses TRBV18 with TRBJ1-5, with 9 bases aligning to TRBD1. This CDR3 region has 16 residues. Trimming cost V 3 bases and J 3 bases; bases outside gene matches: 6. The germline V gene encodes CDR1 KGHSH and CDR2 LQKENI. As DNA, the CDR3 is TGTGCCAGCTCACCGGGACAGGGAGGGAACAATCAGCCCCAGCATTTT. It encodes CASSPGQGGNNQPQHF.

This clone was detected only a few times. This chain links TRBV18 with TRBJ2-6, with D tentatively TRBD1 (7 bases). The CDR3 length is 17 residues. With 3 bases removed from V and 0 bases from J, the gap between germline ends came to 12 bases. The germline V gene encodes CDR1 KGHSH and CDR2 LQKENI. The CDR3 DNA is TGTGCCAGCTCACCGCGGGACAGTAGCTCTGGGGCCAACGTCCTGACTTTC. Translation: CASSPRDSSSGANVLTF.

This chain links TRBV28 with TRBJ1-2, with D maybe TRBD1 (6 bases). Germline CDR1 and CDR2: MDHEN and SYDVKM. The ends were cut back, 7 bases at V and 9 bases at J, with 12 bases in the middle. The CDR3 runs 11 residues. CDR3 residues: CASTRGQSYTF. The CDR3 nucleotides are TGTGCCAGCACCCGCGGACAGAGCTACACCTTC.